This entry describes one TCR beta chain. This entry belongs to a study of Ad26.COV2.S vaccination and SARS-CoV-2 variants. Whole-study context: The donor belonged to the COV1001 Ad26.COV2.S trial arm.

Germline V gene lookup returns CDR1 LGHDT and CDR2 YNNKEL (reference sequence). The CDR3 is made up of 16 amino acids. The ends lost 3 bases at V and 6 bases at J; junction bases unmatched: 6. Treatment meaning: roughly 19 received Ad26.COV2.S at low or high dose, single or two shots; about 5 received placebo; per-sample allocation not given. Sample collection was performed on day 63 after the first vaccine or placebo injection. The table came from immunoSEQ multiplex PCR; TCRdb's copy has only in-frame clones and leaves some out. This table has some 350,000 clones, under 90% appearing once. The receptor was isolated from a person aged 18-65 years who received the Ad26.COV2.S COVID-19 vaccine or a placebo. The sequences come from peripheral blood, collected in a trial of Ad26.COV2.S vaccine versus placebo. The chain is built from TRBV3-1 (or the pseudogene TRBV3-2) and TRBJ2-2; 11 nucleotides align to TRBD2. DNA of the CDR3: TGTGCCAGCAGCCAGGGGGGACTAGCGGTTGCCGGGGAGCTGTTTTTT. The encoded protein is CASSQGGLAVAGELFF.